This T cell receptor (beta chain) appears in the sequencing data of a study of cytotoxic CD8 clonotypes in ibrutinib-treated CLL. Background on the study: Patient counts were about 12 relapsed/refractory, roughly 15 treatment-naive and 17 IGHV unmutated. Response was recorded as partial in some 24 patients and complete in 2; at median 68 months, around 14 remained remitted and approximately twelve had progressed. Whole-study results and caveats: Baseline clonality, above age-matched healthy donor levels, tracked circulating CD8+ T-cell counts.

On this clone itself: The antigen remains unidentified.

V shed 2 bases and J shed 7 bases, with 6 bases lying between them. Germline loops: CDR1 KGHSH, CDR2 LQKENI. The CDR3 is 12 residues long. Sequenced by immunoSEQ multiplex PCR; TCRdb stores in-frame clones only, minus some. The sample consists of more than 200,000 clones, 60% to 75% of them appearing once. The receptor comes from a human donor with chronic lymphocytic leukemia. This chain connects TRBV18 to TRBJ2-1; D uncertain. The specimen was PBMCs, collected after 24 months of ibrutinib treatment. The DNA for the CDR3 is TGTGCCAGCTCACCAAGGACGAATGAGCAGTTCTTC. Its translation is CASSPRTNEQFF.